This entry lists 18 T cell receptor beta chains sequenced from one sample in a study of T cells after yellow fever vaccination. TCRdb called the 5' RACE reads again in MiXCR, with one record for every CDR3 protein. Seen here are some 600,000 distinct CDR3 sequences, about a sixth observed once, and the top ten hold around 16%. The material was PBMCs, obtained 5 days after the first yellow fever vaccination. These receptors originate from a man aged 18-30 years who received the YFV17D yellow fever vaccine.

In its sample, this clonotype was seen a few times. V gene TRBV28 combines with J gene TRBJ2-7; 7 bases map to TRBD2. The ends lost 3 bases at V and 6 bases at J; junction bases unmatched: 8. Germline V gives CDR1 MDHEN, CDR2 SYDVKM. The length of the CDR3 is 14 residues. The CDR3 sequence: CASSFGTGGGEQYV. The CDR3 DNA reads TGTGCCAGCAGTTTCGGAACGGGGGGAGGCGAGCAGTACGTC.

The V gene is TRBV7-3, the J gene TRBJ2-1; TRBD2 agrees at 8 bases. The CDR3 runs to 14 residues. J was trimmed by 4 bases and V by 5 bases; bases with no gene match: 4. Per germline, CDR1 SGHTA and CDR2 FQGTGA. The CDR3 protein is CASSGGGRYNEQFF. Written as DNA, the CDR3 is TGTGCCAGCAGCGGCGGGGGGCGTTACAATGAGCAGTTCTTC. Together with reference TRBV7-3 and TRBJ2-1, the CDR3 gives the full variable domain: GAGVSQTPSNKVTEKGKYVELRCDPISGHTALYWYRQSLGQGPEFLIYFQGTGAADDSGLPNDRFFAVRPEGSVSTLKIQRTERGDSAVYLCASSGGGRYNEQFFGPGTRLTVL.

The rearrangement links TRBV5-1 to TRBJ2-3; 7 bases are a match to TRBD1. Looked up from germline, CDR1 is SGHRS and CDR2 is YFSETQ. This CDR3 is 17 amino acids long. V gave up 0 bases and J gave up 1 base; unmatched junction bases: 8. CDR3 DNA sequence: TGCGCCAGCAGCTTGGCCCCCGCAGGGGGAGGCACAGATACGCAGTATTTT. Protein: CASSLAPAGGGTDTQYF.

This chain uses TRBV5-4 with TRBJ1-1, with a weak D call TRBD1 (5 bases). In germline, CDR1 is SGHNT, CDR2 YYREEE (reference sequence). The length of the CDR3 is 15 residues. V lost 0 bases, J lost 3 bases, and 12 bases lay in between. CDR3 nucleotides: TGTGCCAGCAGCTTGGCCATCAAGGGGCACACTGAAGCTTTCTTT. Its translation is CASSLAIKGHTEAFF.

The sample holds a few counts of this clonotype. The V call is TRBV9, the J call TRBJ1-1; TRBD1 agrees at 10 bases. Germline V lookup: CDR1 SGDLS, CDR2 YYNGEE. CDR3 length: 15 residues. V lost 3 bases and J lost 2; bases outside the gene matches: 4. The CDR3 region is CASSGGTGDNTEAFF. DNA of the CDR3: TGTGCCAGCAGCGGAGGGACAGGGGACAACACTGAAGCTTTCTTT.

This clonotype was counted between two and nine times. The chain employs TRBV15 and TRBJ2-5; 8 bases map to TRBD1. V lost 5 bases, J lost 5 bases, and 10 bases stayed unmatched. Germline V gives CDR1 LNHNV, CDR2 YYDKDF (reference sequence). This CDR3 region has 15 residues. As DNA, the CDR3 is TGTGCCACCAGCGGGACGTGGGGACAGGAGGAGACCCAGTACTTC. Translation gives CATSGTWGQEETQYF.

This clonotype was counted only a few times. The CDR3 region is CASSSQTGGNEQFF. CDR3 DNA sequence: TGCGCCAGCAGCTCGCAGACAGGGGGCAATGAGCAGTTCTTC. This chain joins TRBV5-1 and TRBJ2-1, with 9 bases matching TRBD1. The germline CDR1 and CDR2 sequences are SGHRS and YFSETQ. This CDR3 has 14 amino acids. V lost 3 bases, J lost 6 bases, and 4 bases stayed unmatched.

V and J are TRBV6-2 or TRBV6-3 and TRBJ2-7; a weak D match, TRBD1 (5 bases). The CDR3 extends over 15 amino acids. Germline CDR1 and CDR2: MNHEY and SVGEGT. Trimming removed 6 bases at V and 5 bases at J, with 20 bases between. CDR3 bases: TGTGCCAGCAGCCACGCCGGGCAGGGTTTGGACGAGCAGTACGTC. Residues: CASSHAGQGLDEQYV.

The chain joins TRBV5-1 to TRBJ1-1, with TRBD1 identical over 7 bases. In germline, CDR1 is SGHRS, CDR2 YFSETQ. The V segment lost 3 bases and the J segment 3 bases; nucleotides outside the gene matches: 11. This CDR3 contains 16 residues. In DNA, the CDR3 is TGCGCCAGCAGCTATAGACAGGGACTCAGGGACACTGAAGCTTTCTTT. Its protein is CASSYRQGLRDTEAFF.

The DNA of the CDR3 is TGCGCCAGCAGCCCCGGGACTAGCGGGGGCCAGTACTTC. It codes for CASSPGTSGGQYF. This rearrangement joins TRBV5-1 to TRBJ2-7, with TRBD2 matching 14 bases. The CDR3 is 13 residues long. The J segment lost 10 bases and the V segment lost 4 bases, leaving 4 bases of the junction unmatched. Germline CDR1 SGHRS, CDR2 YFSETQ.

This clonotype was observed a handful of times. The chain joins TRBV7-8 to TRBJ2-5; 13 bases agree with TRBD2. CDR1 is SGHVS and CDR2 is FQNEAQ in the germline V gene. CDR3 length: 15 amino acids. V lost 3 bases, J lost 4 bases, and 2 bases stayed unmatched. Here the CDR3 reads CASSFRLAGGETQYF. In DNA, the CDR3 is TGTGCCAGCAGCTTTCGACTAGCGGGGGGAGAGACCCAGTACTTC.

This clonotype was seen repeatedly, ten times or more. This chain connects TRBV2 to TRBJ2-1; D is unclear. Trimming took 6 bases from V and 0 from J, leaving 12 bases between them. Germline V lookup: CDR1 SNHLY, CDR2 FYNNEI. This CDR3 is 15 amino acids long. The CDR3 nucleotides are TGTGCCAGCAGGGGTGGGTTCCTCTCCTACAATGAGCAGTTCTTC. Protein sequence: CASRGGFLSYNEQFF. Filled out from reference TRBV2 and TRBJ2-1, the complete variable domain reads EPEVTQTPSHQVTQMGQEVILRCVPISNHLYFYWYRQILGQKVEFLVSFYNNEISEKSEIFDDQFSVERPDGSNFTLKIRSTKLEDSAMYFCASRGGFLSYNEQFFGPGTRLTVL.

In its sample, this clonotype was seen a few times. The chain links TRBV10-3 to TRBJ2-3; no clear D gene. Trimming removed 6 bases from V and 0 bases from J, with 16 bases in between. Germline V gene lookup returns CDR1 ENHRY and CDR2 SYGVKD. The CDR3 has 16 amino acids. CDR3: CAIRGSRTASTDTQYF. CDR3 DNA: TGTGCCATCAGGGGCTCGCGGACCGCTAGCACAGATACGCAGTATTTT.

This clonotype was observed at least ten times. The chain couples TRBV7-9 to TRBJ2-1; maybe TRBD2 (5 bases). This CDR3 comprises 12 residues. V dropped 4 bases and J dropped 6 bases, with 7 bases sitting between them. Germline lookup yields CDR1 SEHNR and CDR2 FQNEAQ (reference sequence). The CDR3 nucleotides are TGTGCCAGCAGCTCCACTAGCAATGAGCAGTTCTTC. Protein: CASSSTSNEQFF.

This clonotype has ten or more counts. The CDR3 is CASSPKTGWSYEQYF. In nucleotides, the CDR3 is TGTGCCAGCAGCCCAAAGACAGGGTGGTCCTACGAGCAGTACTTC. The V and J genes are TRBV3-1 and TRBJ2-7, with 7 bases lining up with TRBD1. In germline, CDR1 is LGHDT, CDR2 YNNKEL (reference sequence). CDR3 length: 15 residues. V dropped 4 bases and J dropped 1; count of bases not matched to a gene: 7.

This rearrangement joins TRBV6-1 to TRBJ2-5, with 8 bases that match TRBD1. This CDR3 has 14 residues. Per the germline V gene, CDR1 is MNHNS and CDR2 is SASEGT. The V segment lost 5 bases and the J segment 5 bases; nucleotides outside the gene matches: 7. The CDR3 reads CASSRQGAMETQYF. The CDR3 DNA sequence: TGTGCCAGCAGTCGTCAGGGGGCCATGGAGACCCAGTACTTC.

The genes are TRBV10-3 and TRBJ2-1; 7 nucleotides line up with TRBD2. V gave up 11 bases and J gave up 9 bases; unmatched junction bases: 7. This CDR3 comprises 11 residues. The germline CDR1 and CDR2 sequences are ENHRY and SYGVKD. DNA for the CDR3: TGTGCCCTCCAATCGGGGGGTGAGCAGTTCTTC. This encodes CALQSGGEQFF.

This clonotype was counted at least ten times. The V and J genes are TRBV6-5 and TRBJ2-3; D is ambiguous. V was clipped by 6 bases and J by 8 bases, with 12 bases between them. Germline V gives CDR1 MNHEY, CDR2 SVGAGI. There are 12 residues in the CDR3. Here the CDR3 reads CASRNIEATQYF. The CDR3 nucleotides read TGTGCCAGCAGAAATATAGAAGCTACGCAGTATTTT.